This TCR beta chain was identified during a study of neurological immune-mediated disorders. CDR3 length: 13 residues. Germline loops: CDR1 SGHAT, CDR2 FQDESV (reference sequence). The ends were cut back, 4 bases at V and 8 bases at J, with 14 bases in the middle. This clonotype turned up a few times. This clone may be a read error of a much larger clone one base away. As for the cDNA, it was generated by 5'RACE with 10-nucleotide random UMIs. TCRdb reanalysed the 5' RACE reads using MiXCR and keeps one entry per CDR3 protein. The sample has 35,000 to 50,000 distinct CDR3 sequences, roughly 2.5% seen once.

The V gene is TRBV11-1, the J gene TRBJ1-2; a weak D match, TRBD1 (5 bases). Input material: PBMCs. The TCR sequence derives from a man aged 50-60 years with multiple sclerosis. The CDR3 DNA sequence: TGTGCCAGCAGCTCGGGACTGCGGAAAGGCTACACCTTC. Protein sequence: CASSSGLRKGYTF.